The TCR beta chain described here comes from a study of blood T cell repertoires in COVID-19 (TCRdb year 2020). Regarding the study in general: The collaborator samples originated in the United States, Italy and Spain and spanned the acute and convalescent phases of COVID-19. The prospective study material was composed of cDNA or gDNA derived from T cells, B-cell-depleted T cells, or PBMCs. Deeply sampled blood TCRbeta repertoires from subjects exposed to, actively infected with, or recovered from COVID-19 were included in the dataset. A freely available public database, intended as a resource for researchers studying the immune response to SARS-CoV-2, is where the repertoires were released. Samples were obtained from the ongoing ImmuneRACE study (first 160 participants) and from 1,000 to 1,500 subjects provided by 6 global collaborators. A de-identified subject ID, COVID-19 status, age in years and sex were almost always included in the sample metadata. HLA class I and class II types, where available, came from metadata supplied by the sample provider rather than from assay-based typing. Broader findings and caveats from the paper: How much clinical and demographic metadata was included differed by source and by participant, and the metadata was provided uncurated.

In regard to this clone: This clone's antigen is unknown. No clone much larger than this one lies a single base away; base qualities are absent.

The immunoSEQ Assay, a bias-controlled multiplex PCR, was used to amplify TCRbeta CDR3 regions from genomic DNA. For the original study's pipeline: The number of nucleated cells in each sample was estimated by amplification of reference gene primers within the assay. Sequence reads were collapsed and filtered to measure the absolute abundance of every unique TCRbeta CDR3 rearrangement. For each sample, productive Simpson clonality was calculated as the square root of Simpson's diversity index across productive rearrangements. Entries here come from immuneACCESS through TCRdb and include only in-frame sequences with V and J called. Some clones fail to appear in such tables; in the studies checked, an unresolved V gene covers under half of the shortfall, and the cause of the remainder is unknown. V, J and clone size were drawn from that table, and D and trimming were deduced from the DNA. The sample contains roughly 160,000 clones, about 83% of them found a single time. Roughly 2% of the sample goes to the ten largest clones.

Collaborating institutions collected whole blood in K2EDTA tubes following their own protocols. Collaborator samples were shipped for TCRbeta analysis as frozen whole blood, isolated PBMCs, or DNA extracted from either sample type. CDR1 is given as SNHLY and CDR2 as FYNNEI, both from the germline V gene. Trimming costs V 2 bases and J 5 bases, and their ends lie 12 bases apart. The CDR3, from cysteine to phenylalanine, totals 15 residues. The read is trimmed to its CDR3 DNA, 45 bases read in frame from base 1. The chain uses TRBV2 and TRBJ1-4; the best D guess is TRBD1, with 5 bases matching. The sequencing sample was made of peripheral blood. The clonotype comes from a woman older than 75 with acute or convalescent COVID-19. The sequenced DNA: TGTGCCAGCAGTGAACGTGGAGGGGAAAATGAAAAACTGTTTTTT. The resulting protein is CASSERGGENEKLFF.